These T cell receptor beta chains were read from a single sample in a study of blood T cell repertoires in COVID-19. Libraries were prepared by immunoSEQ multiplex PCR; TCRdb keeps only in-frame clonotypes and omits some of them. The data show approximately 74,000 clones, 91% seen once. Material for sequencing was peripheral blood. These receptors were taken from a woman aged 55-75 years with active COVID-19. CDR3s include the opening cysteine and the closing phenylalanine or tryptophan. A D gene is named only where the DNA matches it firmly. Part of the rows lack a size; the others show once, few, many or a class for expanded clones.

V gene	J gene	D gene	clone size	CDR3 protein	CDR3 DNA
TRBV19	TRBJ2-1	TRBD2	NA	CASSMIAGGLNSYNEQFF	TGTGCCAGTAGTATGATAGCGGGAGGGCTAAACTCCTACAATGAGCAGTTCTTC
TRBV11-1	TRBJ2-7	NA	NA	CASSLAGGGGHEQYF	TGTGCCAGCAGCTTAGCCGGGGGAGGAGGCCACGAGCAGTACTTC
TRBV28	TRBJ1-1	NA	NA	CASIPLVGSGTEAFF	TGTGCCAGCATCCCCCTGGTGGGAAGCGGCACTGAAGCTTTCTTT
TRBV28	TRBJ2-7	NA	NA	CASSLMAEQYF	TGTGCCAGCAGTTTAATGGCCGAGCAGTACTTC
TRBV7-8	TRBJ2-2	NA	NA	CASSLFGGVTGELFF	TGTGCCAGCAGCTTATTCGGGGGAGTCACCGGGGAGCTGTTTTTT
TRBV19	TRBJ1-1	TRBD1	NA	CASSEQGINTEAFF	TGTGCCAGTAGTGAACAGGGGATTAACACTGAAGCTTTCTTT
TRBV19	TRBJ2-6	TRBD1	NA	CASSMGQAGANVLTF	TGTGCCAGTAGTATGGGACAGGCTGGGGCCAACGTCCTGACTTTC
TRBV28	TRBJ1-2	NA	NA	CASSVGTGANYGYTF	TGTGCCAGCAGTGTAGGCACAGGAGCTAACTATGGCTACACCTTC
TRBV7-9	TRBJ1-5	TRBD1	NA	CASSLGTGMNQPQHF	TGTGCCAGCAGCTTAGGGACAGGGATGAATCAGCCCCAGCATTTT
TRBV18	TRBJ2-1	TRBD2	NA	CASSPQFSGDNEQFF	TGTGCCAGCTCACCGCAATTTAGCGGGGATAATGAGCAGTTCTTC
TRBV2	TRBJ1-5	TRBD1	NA	CASSPNRGQGNNQPQHF	TGTGCCAGCAGCCCGAATAGGGGACAGGGCAACAATCAGCCCCAGCATTTT
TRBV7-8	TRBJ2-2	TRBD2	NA	CASLLAGNTHGELFF	TGTGCCAGCCTATTAGCGGGGAACACTCACGGGGAGCTGTTTTTT
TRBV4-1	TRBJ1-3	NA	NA	CASSQITGWFTGNTIYF	TGCGCCAGCAGCCAGATTACAGGGTGGTTCACTGGAAACACCATATATTTT
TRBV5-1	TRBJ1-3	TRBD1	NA	CASSREGQGKGNTIYF	TGCGCCAGCAGCCGGGAGGGACAGGGGAAAGGAAACACCATATATTTT
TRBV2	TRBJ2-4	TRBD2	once	CASRDLGSGRGENIQYF	TGTGCCAGCAGGGACCTGGGAAGTGGGAGGGGCGAAAACATTCAGTACTTC
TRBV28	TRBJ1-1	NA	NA	CASSFISTEAFF	TGTGCCAGCAGTTTTATATCCACTGAAGCTTTCTTT
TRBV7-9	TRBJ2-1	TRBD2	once	CASSVLAGVSNEQFF	TGTGCCAGCAGCGTACTAGCGGGAGTTTCCAATGAGCAGTTCTTC
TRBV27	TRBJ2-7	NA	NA	CASSYGTQYEQYF	TGTGCCAGCAGTTACGGGACACAATACGAGCAGTACTTC
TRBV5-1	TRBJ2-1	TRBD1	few	CASKAAGGAYNEQFF	TGCGCCAGCAAGGCTGCAGGGGGTGCCTACAATGAGCAGTTCTTC
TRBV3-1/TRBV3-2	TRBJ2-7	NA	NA	CASSQQGSYEQYF	TGTGCCAGCAGCCAACAGGGTTCCTACGAGCAGTACTTC
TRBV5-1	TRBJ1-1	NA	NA	CASSLTLPRGEAFF	TGCGCCAGCAGCTTGACACTCCCCCGGGGGGAAGCTTTCTTT
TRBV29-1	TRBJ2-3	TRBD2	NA	CSVGGGREIPDTQYF	TGCAGCGTTGGGGGCGGGAGGGAAATACCAGATACGCAGTATTTT
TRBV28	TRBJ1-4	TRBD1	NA	CASRIRQGRPSTNEKLFF	TGTGCCAGCAGGATTCGACAGGGCCGTCCTTCAACTAATGAAAAACTGTTTTTT
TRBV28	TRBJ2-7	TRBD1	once	CASSRPGQGGHEQYF	TGTGCCAGCAGCCGCCCAGGACAGGGCGGCCACGAGCAGTACTTC
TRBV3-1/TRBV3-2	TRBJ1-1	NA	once	CASSRGRGAEAFF	TGTGCCAGCAGCCGCGGCAGGGGCGCTGAAGCTTTCTTT
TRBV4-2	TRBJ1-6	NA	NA	CASSQGTPGDSPLHF	TGTGCCAGCAGCCAAGGAACCCCCGGGGATTCACCCCTCCACTTT
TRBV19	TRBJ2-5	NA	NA	CASRQAGETQYF	TGTGCCAGTAGACAGGCCGGGGAGACCCAGTACTTC
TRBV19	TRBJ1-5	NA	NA	CASSKQAYSDQPQHF	TGTGCCAGTAGTAAGCAAGCATATAGCGATCAGCCCCAGCATTTT
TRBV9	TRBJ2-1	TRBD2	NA	CASSVVLAGGEQFF	TGTGCCAGCAGCGTAGTACTAGCGGGAGGGGAGCAGTTCTTC
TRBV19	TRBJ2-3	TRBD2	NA	CASSIVSTSGTTDTQYF	TGTGCCAGTAGTATAGTTTCGACTAGCGGGACCACAGATACGCAGTATTTT
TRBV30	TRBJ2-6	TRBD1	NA	CASSGQGVPNVLTF	TGTGCCTCGTCCGGACAGGGGGTGCCCAACGTCCTGACTTTC
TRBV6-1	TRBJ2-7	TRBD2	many	CASSEYPLAGVLYEQYF	TGTGCCAGCAGTGAATACCCCCTAGCGGGAGTATTGTACGAGCAGTACTTC
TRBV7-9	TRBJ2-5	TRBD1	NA	CASSYGQAKTQYF	TGTGCCAGCAGCTACGGACAGGCCAAGACCCAGTACTTC
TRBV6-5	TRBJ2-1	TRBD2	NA	CAHTHSSGRGYEQFF	TGTGCCCACACTCACTCTAGCGGGAGAGGCTATGAGCAGTTCTTC
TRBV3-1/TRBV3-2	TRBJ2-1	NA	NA	CASSQGGSFSWDEQFF	TGTGCCAGCAGCCAAGGAGGTAGCTTCTCGTGGGATGAGCAGTTCTTC
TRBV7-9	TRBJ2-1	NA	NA	CASTVAGTSNEQFF	TGTGCCAGCACTGTAGCCGGGACTTCCAATGAGCAGTTCTTC
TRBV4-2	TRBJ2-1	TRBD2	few	CASSSGDYGSYNEQFF	TGTGCCAGCAGCTCTGGGGACTACGGGTCCTACAATGAGCAGTTCTTC
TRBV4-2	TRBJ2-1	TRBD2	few	CASSQDRWGTSGTVF	TGTGCCAGCAGCCAAGATCGCTGGGGGACTAGCGGGACGGTCTTC
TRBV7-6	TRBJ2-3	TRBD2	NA	CASSSPRLAGGATDTQYF	TGTGCCAGCAGCTCACCACGACTAGCGGGAGGGGCGACAGATACGCAGTATTTT
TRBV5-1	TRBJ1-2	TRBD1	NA	CASRSGQGGYTF	TGCGCCAGCAGGAGTGGACAGGGTGGCTACACCTTC
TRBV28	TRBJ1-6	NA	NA	CATLGGGRDNSPLHF	TGTGCCACCTTGGGCGGGGGCAGGGATAATTCACCCCTCCACTTT
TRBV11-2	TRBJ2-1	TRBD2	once	CASRKIAGDEQFF	TGTGCCAGCAGAAAAATAGCGGGAGATGAGCAGTTCTTC
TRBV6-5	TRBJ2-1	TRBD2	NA	CASLRTSGRPEQFF	TGTGCCAGCCTACGGACTAGCGGGAGGCCCGAGCAGTTCTTC
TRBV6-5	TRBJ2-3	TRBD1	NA	CASSRGQEITDTQYF	TGTGCCAGCAGCCGGGGACAGGAGATCACAGATACGCAGTATTTT
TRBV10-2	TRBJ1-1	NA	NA	CASRGGREAFF	TGCGCCAGCAGGGGAGGACGAGAAGCTTTCTTT
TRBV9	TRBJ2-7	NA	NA	CASSVDGSGVYEQYF	TGTGCCAGCAGCGTAGACGGGAGTGGGGTCTACGAGCAGTACTTC
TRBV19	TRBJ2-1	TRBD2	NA	CASRSGRAHNEQFF	TGTGCCAGCCGTAGCGGGAGGGCCCACAATGAGCAGTTCTTC
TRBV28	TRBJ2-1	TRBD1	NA	CASTAWGQGADEQFF	TGTGCCAGCACCGCCTGGGGACAGGGGGCCGATGAGCAGTTCTTC
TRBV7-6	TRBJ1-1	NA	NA	CASSPSKGGTSNTEAFF	TGTGCCAGCAGCCCTTCTAAGGGAGGGACGTCGAACACTGAAGCTTTCTTT
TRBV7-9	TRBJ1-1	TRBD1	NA	CASSFNRGEAFF	TGTGCCAGCAGCTTTAACAGGGGGGAAGCTTTCTTT